The 32 T cell receptor beta chains below come from one sample, sequenced in a study of shared clonotypes between healthy human individuals. Sequenced by immunoSEQ multiplex PCR; TCRdb stores in-frame clones only, minus some. Of over 800,000 clones in the sample, approximately 92% were seen once. Only CD45RO-negative cells positively selected for CCR7 counted as naive CD8 cells, so terminally differentiated effector memory CD45RA+ cells were excluded. The specimen was naive CD8+ T cells sorted from blood. The receptors were sampled from a man younger than 45 in good health.

The J gene is TRBJ2-7, the V gene TRBV13; D is possibly TRBD2 (6 bases). Germline CDR1 is PRHDT and CDR2 is FYEKMQ (reference sequence). The CDR3 spans 15 residues. The V and J ends lost 5 bases and 1 base respectively, with 15 bases between them. As DNA, the CDR3 is TGTGCCAGCAGCCTAAACGTCGGAGGGTCCTACGAGCAGTACTTC. Translating gives CASSLNVGGSYEQYF.

This chain links TRBV7-3 with TRBJ1-2; no definite D call. With 1 base removed from V and 3 bases from J, the gap between germline ends came to 18 bases. This CDR3 is 17 amino acids long. Germline V gene sequence: CDR1 SGHTA, CDR2 FQGTGA. The CDR3: CASSLKVRSGLDYGYTF. The CDR3 nucleotides are TGTGCCAGCAGCTTAAAAGTTCGGAGCGGCCTTGACTATGGCTACACCTTC.

V is TRBV27 and J is TRBJ2-7; 7 bases map to TRBD2. Germline V gives CDR1 MNHEY, CDR2 SMNVEV (reference sequence). This CDR3 is 14 amino acids long. The V segment lost 2 bases and the J segment 4 bases; nucleotides outside the gene matches: 5. CDR3 nucleotide sequence: TGTGCCAGCAGTTTAGGGAGGGAGCTATACGAGCAGTACTTC. Encoded protein: CASSLGRELYEQYF.

V and J are TRBV6-1 and TRBJ2-7; possible D gene TRBD2, 5 bases. Between the trimmed V and J ends, which lost 4 bases and 4 bases, there was a span of 17 bases. The germline gives CDR1 MNHNS, CDR2 SASEGT. The CDR3 spans 15 residues. The CDR3 loop is CASSVISGISYEQYF. CDR3 in DNA: TGTGCCAGCAGTGTTATTTCGGGAATCTCGTACGAGCAGTACTTC.

The rearrangement joins TRBV19 to TRBJ2-7, with unresolved D. V was pared by 5 bases and J by 3 bases, with 14 bases between. This CDR3 comprises 14 residues. Germline V gene sequence: CDR1 LNHDA, CDR2 SQIVND (reference sequence). In DNA form, the CDR3 reads TGTGCCAGTAGTTCTTCCAGTGGGATCTACGAGCAGTACTTC. Translating it yields CASSSSSGIYEQYF.

This clone was found once. V gene TRBV27 combines with J gene TRBJ2-3; 8 positions match TRBD2. This CDR3 has 16 residues. V lost 5 bases, J lost 4 bases, and 11 bases stayed unmatched. From germline, CDR1 is MNHEY and CDR2 SMNVEV (reference sequence). CDR3 in amino acids: CASSPSAGEFPDTQYF. The CDR3 DNA is TGTGCCAGCAGTCCCTCAGCGGGAGAATTCCCAGATACGCAGTATTTT.

This clone was counted only a few times. This chain connects TRBV6-4 to TRBJ2-5, with 7 bases aligning to TRBD2. Trimming at V came to 5 bases and at J to 5 bases, leaving 14 bases not matched to a gene. CDR3 size: 16 residues. Germline lookup yields CDR1 MRHNA and CDR2 SNTAGT. The CDR3 protein is CASSSGGGPSGETQYF. DNA for the CDR3: TGTGCCAGCAGTTCGGGAGGAGGGCCGAGTGGGGAGACCCAGTACTTC.

This rearrangement joins TRBV29-1 to TRBJ2-3; D might be TRBD2 (5 bases). V lost 4 bases and J lost 3, with 14 bases in between. From germline, CDR1 is SQVTM and CDR2 ANQGSEA. This CDR3 contains 14 residues. The CDR3 reads CSVVGSDGTDTQYF. CDR3 sequence (DNA): TGCAGCGTTGTAGGTAGCGATGGGACAGATACGCAGTATTTT.

CDR3 coding DNA: TGTGCCAGCAGTTACTCCGGGACAGGGGGGATCTATGAGCAGTTCTTC. Translation: CASSYSGTGGIYEQFF. The chain carries TRBV6-5 and TRBJ2-1; 11 nucleotides match TRBD1. Germline V lookup: CDR1 MNHEY, CDR2 SVGAGI. Losses at the gene ends were 0 bases for V and 8 bases for J; bases not matched to a gene: 6. There are 16 residues in the CDR3.

Comments on this clone: A far larger clone is a single base away, which makes a read error likely. The chain recombines TRBV9 with TRBJ2-1; possibly TRBD2 for D (5 bases). The CDR3 loop spans 15 amino acids. Per germline, CDR1 SGDLS and CDR2 YYNGEE. This CDR3 reads CAGSGRLSSYNEQFF. The CDR3 DNA follows: TGTGCCGGCAGCGGACGGCTAAGCTCCTACAATGAGCAGTTCTTC.

V is TRBV5-1 and J is TRBJ2-3; TRBD2 agrees at 10 bases. Unmatched junction bases numbered 3, after V lost 0 bases and J lost 5 bases. Looked up from germline, CDR1 is SGHRS and CDR2 is YFSETQ. CDR3 length: 15 amino acids. CDR3 DNA sequence: TGCGCCAGCAGCTTGGGCCTAGCGGGAGTAGATACGCAGTATTTT. Translated, it gives CASSLGLAGVDTQYF.

J is TRBJ2-1 and V is TRBV4-3; 7 positions agree with TRBD2. The CDR3 sequence is 16 residues long. The junction had 8 bases not matched to a gene; V was cut back by 0 bases and J by 6 bases. The germline V gene encodes CDR1 LGHNA and CDR2 YSLEER. The CDR3 loop reads CASSQESRTRGNEQFF. CDR3 coding DNA: TGCGCCAGCAGCCAAGAGTCCCGGACTAGGGGCAATGAGCAGTTCTTC.

The sample holds one count of this clone. This chain connects TRBV7-9 to TRBJ1-2; TRBD1 matches 9 bases. Trimming at V came to 5 bases and at J to 6 bases, leaving 13 bases not matched to a gene. Germline loops: CDR1 SEHNR, CDR2 FQNEAQ (reference sequence). This CDR3 has 16 amino acids. Written as DNA, the CDR3 is TGTGCCAGCAGCGGTCGGGGACAGGGAGTTTTCGATGGCTACACCTTC. Its translation: CASSGRGQGVFDGYTF.

The J gene is TRBJ2-7, the V gene TRBV9, with D perhaps TRBD1 (6 bases). The CDR3 totals 13 residues. Germline V gene data show CDR1 as SGDLS and CDR2 as YYNGEE. Trimming pared 0 bases from V and 6 bases from J, leaving 10 bases between. CDR3 nucleotide sequence: TGTGCCAGCAGCGTAGGGTTAGGGGGCGAGCAGTACTTC. Amino acids: CASSVGLGGEQYF.

This sequence joins TRBV7-8 and TRBJ2-7; 11 bases agree with TRBD2. There are 15 residues in the CDR3. V shed 5 bases, J shed 3 bases, and the junction held 6 bases outside the gene matches. Germline V lookup: CDR1 SGHVS, CDR2 FQNEAQ. The CDR3 DNA sequence: TGTGCCAGCAGCCCTGAGACTAGCGGGATCTACGAGCAGTACTTC. It translates to CASSPETSGIYEQYF.

This clone was seen a single time. In the same sample, other DNA sequences code for this CDR3. V gene TRBV9 combines with J gene TRBJ2-7, with D possibly matching TRBD1 (5 bases). Germline CDR1 is SGDLS and CDR2 is YYNGEE. Trimming cost V 0 bases and J 1 base, with 11 bases left between them. This CDR3 contains 15 residues. CDR3: CASSVGLAGSYEQYF. Written as DNA, the CDR3 is TGTGCCAGCAGCGTAGGTCTCGCAGGGTCCTACGAGCAGTACTTC.

This clone was counted a single time. The chain employs TRBV28 and TRBJ2-7; a weak D match, TRBD1 (5 bases). Deletions cut 1 base from V and 6 bases from J, with 13 bases between. CDR3 size: 14 residues. Germline values: CDR1 MDHEN, CDR2 SYDVKM. The CDR3 here is CASSLYRTGGEQYF. DNA for the CDR3: TGTGCCAGCAGTTTATATCGTACAGGCGGCGAGCAGTACTTC.

The count of this clone is one. V and J are TRBV27 and TRBJ2-3, with TRBD2 matching 16 bases. Per germline, CDR1 MNHEY and CDR2 SMNVEV (reference sequence). This CDR3 contains 19 residues. The V gene end was trimmed by 3 bases and the J gene end by 4 bases; junction bases not matched to a gene: 10. The CDR3 bases are TGTGCCAGCAGTTTCCGAATTCAGGGACTAGCGGGAGGGGCAGATACGCAGTATTTT. Its protein is CASSFRIQGLAGGADTQYF.

The chain uses TRBV15 and TRBJ2-3; TRBD2 aligns across 7 bases. This CDR3 comprises 13 residues. The ends lost 11 bases at V and 0 bases at J; junction bases unmatched: 5. Germline V lookup: CDR1 LNHNV, CDR2 YYDKDF (reference sequence). The DNA of the CDR3 is TGTGCCTCGCGGGAGCCGAGCACAGATACGCAGTATTTT. Translated, it gives CASREPSTDTQYF. The full variable domain, completed using reference TRBV15 and TRBJ2-3, is DAMVIQNPRYQVTQFGKPVTLSCSQTLNHNVMYWYQQKSSQAPKLLFHYYDKDFNNEADTPDNFQSRRPNTSFCFLDIRSPGLGDTAMYLCASREPSTDTQYFGPGTRLTVL.

The chain joins TRBV7-9 to TRBJ2-7; D perhaps matches TRBD1 (6 bases). CDR1 is SEHNR and CDR2 is FQNEAQ in the germline V gene (reference sequence). This CDR3 has 14 residues. The V and J ends lost 5 bases and 3 bases respectively, with 14 bases between them. The CDR3 sequence is CASSRVGAGYEQYF. In nucleotides, the CDR3 is TGTGCCAGCAGCAGAGTGGGGGCAGGCTACGAGCAGTACTTC.

The rearrangement uses TRBV6-5 and TRBJ2-2; D unclear. V lost 7 bases to trimming and J lost 10 bases, with 13 bases between them. Germline V gene lookup returns CDR1 MNHEY and CDR2 SVGAGI. The CDR3 covers 12 residues. For the CDR3, the DNA is TGTGCCAGCATGAGACCACCGGCGGAGCTGTTTTTT. This translates into CASMRPPAELFF.

Concerning this clone: The sample holds other DNA sequences that translate to the same CDR3. This chain links TRBV27 with TRBJ1-1; D is possibly TRBD1 (5 bases). The V gene's germline CDR1 is MNHEY and CDR2 SMNVEV (reference sequence). This CDR3 is 15 amino acids long. Trimming stripped 0 bases from V and 0 bases from J, with 8 bases between. The CDR3 DNA sequence: TGTGCCAGCAGTTTATCTGGGACTTTGAACACTGAAGCTTTCTTT. Translation: CASSLSGTLNTEAFF.

The chain uses TRBV6-5 and TRBJ1-2, with 12 bases that match TRBD1. The CDR3 runs 15 residues. Trimming removed 5 bases from V and 4 bases from J; junction bases left unmatched: 5. CDR1 is MNHEY and CDR2 is SVGAGI in the germline V gene. CDR3 sequence reads: CASSRGTGGGYGYTF. The CDR3 DNA follows: TGTGCCAGCAGTAGAGGGACAGGGGGCGGCTATGGCTACACCTTC.

The DNA for the CDR3 is TGTGCCAGCAGCTCAACCTGGTCTAGCGGGAGCTACGAGCAGTACTTC. Protein sequence: CASSSTWSSGSYEQYF. The chain carries TRBV7-9 and TRBJ2-7; 10 bases are shared with TRBD2. Germline V CDR1 and CDR2: SEHNR, FQNEAQ (reference sequence). Trimming took 4 bases from V and 3 from J; bases not matched to a gene: 9. This CDR3 region has 16 residues.

This clone was seen only once. The rearrangement links TRBV7-2 to TRBJ1-3, with D possibly matching TRBD1 (6 bases). This CDR3 is 17 amino acids long. V was clipped by 5 bases and J by 3 bases, with 20 bases between them. Germline values: CDR1 SGHTA, CDR2 FQGNSA. CDR3 residues: CASSPGGGALRGNTIYF. The CDR3 DNA reads TGTGCCAGCAGCCCCGGCGGGGGCGCCTTGCGTGGAAACACCATATATTTT.

The chain has TRBV4-1 and TRBJ2-7, with 13 bases fitting TRBD2. The CDR3 loop spans 15 amino acids. The junction had 2 bases not matched to a gene; V was cut back by 3 bases and J by 3 bases. Germline CDR1 is MGHRA and CDR2 is YSYEKL. CDR3: CASSQTSGRYYEQYF. CDR3 in DNA: TGCGCCAGCAGCCAGACTAGCGGGAGGTACTACGAGCAGTACTTC.

The chain joins TRBV6-6 to TRBJ2-2, with a possible D match to TRBD2 (6 bases). The CDR3 consists of 14 residues. Trimming took 4 bases from V and 6 from J, leaving 12 bases between them. In germline, CDR1 is MNHNY, CDR2 SVGAGI (reference sequence). The CDR3 coding sequence is TGTGCCAGCAGTTTTCAACTAGCCGCCGGGGAGCTGTTTTTT. It specifies CASSFQLAAGELFF.

A word on this clone: Within the sample, other DNA sequences also encode this same CDR3. This chain joins TRBV9 and TRBJ2-1; no reliable D call. From germline, CDR1 is SGDLS and CDR2 YYNGEE. The V end was cut by 0 bases, the J end by 4 bases, with 5 bases between. The length of the CDR3 is 13 residues. CDR3 DNA sequence: TGTGCCAGCAGCGTAGGGACGTACAATGAGCAGTTCTTC. Translation: CASSVGTYNEQFF.

The rearrangement links TRBV29-1 to TRBJ2-3; D is perhaps TRBD2 (6 bases). This CDR3 contains 16 residues. V lost 7 bases to trimming and J lost 5 bases, with 25 bases between them. In germline, CDR1 is SQVTM, CDR2 ANQGSEA. CDR3 sequence reads: CSARGAVRGRLDTQYF. In nucleotides, the CDR3 is TGCAGCGCCAGAGGGGCGGTTCGGGGGAGGTTAGATACGCAGTATTTT.

The chain joins TRBV21-1 to TRBJ1-1. TRBV21-1 is given as a pseudogene. The CDR3 contains 13 residues. This CDR3 is CASNGGPDTEAFF. The CDR3 DNA is TGTGCCAGCAATGGAGGACCTGATACTGAAGCTTTCTTT.

CDR3 loop: CASSTPSYEQYF. The CDR3 DNA sequence: TGTGCCAGCAGTACCCCGTCCTACGAGCAGTACTTC. The gene calls are TRBV27 and TRBJ2-7; no clear D gene. This CDR3 comprises 12 residues. Germline V CDR1 and CDR2: MNHEY, SMNVEV (reference sequence). Trimming left V 5 bases short and J 1 base short, with 6 bases between.

The V call is TRBV5-4, the J call TRBJ2-3; 10 nucleotides match TRBD1. Losses at the gene ends were 2 bases for V and 6 bases for J; bases not matched to a gene: 6. In germline, CDR1 is SGHNT, CDR2 YYREEE (reference sequence). The CDR3 spans 15 residues. CDR3 amino acids: CASSFRTGGKDTQYF. The CDR3 DNA is TGTGCCAGCAGCTTTCGGACAGGGGGAAAGGATACGCAGTATTTT.